This T cell receptor (beta chain) was recorded in a study of beta chain features in type 1 diabetes. cDNA synthesis used the whole RNA isolate, giving expressed TCRB sequences. Using immunoSEQ multiplex PCR, the repertoire was profiled, and TCRdb retains in-frame clones only, with some absent. The sample records 900,000 or so clones, roughly a sixth being singletons. The CDR3 runs to 15 residues. The V gene's germline CDR1 is LGHNA and CDR2 YNFKEQ. V was cut by 0 bases and J by 2 bases, with 9 bases left in between. The clonotype was recovered from a woman younger than 30 in good health. V and J are TRBV4-2 and TRBJ2-3; D perhaps matches TRBD1 (5 bases). The source material was naive CD4+ T cells from blood. CDR3 nucleotide sequence: TGTGCCAGCAGCCAAGACAAGGGGTACACAGATACGCAGTATTTT. This translates into CASSQDKGYTDTQYF.